These 8 T cell receptor beta chains came from one sample sequenced in a study of blood T cell repertoires in COVID-19. Assay: immunoSEQ multiplex PCR; the TCRdb copy retains only in-frame clones and omits some. This table holds more than 30,000 clones, 75% to 90% found once. The sample consisted of peripheral blood. The receptors stem from an older woman with acute or convalescent COVID-19.

The chain combines TRBV6-5 with TRBJ2-7; 9 positions agree with TRBD1. There are 15 residues in the CDR3. J gave up 3 bases and V 5 bases, and 8 bases lay outside the gene matches. Germline V gene sequence: CDR1 MNHEY, CDR2 SVGAGI. The CDR3 bases are TGTGCCAGCAGTCCCTCTCCGGACAGGGGCTACGAGCAGTACTTC. This sequence encodes CASSPSPDRGYEQYF.

J is TRBJ1-3 and V is TRBV29-1; no clear D. The germline CDR1 and CDR2 sequences are SQVTM and ANQGSEA. The germline V and J ends were trimmed by 4 bases and 3 bases, with 7 bases remaining between them. CDR3 size: 12 residues. The CDR3 sequence: CSVVNGGNTIYF. DNA for the CDR3: TGCAGCGTTGTGAACGGTGGAAACACCATATATTTT.

The V gene is TRBV3-1 (or the pseudogene TRBV3-2), the J gene TRBJ1-2; D uncertain. CDR3 size: 15 residues. V lost 2 bases and J 4 bases, leaving 14 bases between the germline ends. The germline CDR1 and CDR2 sequences are LGHDT and YNNKEL (reference sequence). The CDR3, as DNA: TGTGCCAGCAGCCAATCGCGGAGAGGAGGCTATGGCTACACCTTC. This encodes CASSQSRRGGYGYTF.

This clone was seen once. The chain joins TRBV20-1 to TRBJ2-3, with a tentative D call TRBD2 (5 bases). This CDR3 has 10 residues. Per the germline V gene, CDR1 is DFQATT and CDR2 is SNEGSKA (reference sequence). V lost 5 bases and J 13 bases, leaving 13 bases between the germline ends. Written as DNA, the CDR3 is TGCAGTGCTCCGGACTCGGGGAAGTATTTT. Its protein product is CSAPDSGKYF.

The rearrangement uses TRBV19 and TRBJ1-1; 10 nucleotides align to TRBD1. Germline-derived CDR1 and CDR2 are LNHDA and SQIVND (reference sequence). The V gene end was trimmed by 3 bases and the J gene end by 5 bases; junction bases not matched to a gene: 3. This CDR3 contains 14 residues. As DNA, the CDR3 is TGTGCCAGTAGTATCGACAGGGGGCGGACTGAAGCTTTCTTT. Its protein product is CASSIDRGRTEAFF.

V gene TRBV18 combines with J gene TRBJ2-1, with D possibly matching TRBD2 (5 bases). In germline, CDR1 is KGHSH, CDR2 LQKENI. V was cut by 0 bases and J by 1 base, with 10 bases left in between. The CDR3 is 16 residues long. Written as DNA, the CDR3 is TGTGCCAGCTCACCACCCCGGGAAAGGTCCTACAATGAGCAGTTCTTC. Translation gives CASSPPRERSYNEQFF.

The genes are TRBV11-1 and TRBJ1-6, with D maybe TRBD1 (6 bases). The CDR3 is 13 amino acids. CDR1 and CDR2 from the germline V gene are SGHAT and FQDESV (reference sequence). V was trimmed by 8 bases and J by 9 bases, leaving 14 bases between them. The CDR3 DNA reads as TGTGCCAGCGGCCCTCCAGGGGCTTCACCCCTCCACTTT. It yields the protein CASGPPGASPLHF.

The gene calls are TRBV6-5 and TRBJ2-5, with D tentatively TRBD1 (5 bases). Per germline, CDR1 MNHEY and CDR2 SVGAGI. Trimming removed 6 bases from V and 2 bases from J, with 13 bases in between. The CDR3 covers 14 residues. CDR3 in amino acids: CASSSRVGQETQYF. CDR3 DNA: TGTGCCAGCAGCAGCAGGGTTGGGCAAGAGACCCAGTACTTC.